Presented here are 22 T cell receptor beta chains from one specimen sequenced in a study of cytomegalovirus exposure and HLA in healthy donors. PCR employed 60 Vbeta and 13 Jbeta primers. Method: immunoSEQ multiplex PCR; TCRdb's copy keeps in-frame clones and lacks some. The sample table sets out about 75,000 clones. The material sequenced was PBMCs. All receptors come from a man between 40 and 49 years old in good health and CMV-seronegative.

The chain combines TRBV28 with TRBJ1-5; a possible D gene is TRBD1 (6 bases). Per germline, CDR1 MDHEN and CDR2 SYDVKM. Trimming removed 4 bases at V and 6 bases at J, with 13 bases between. The CDR3 totals 14 residues. The CDR3 coding sequence is TGTGCCAGCAGTTCTACAGGGACCGGTCAGCCCCAGCATTTT. Its protein is CASSSTGTGQPQHF.

J is TRBJ1-2 and V is TRBV30; 7 bases align to TRBD1. In germline, CDR1 is GTSNPN, CDR2 SVGIG (reference sequence). The V segment lost 2 bases and the J segment 2 bases; nucleotides outside the gene matches: 2. This CDR3 is 13 amino acids long. CDR3 DNA sequence: TGTGCCTGGAGTAAGGGGGCGAACTATGGCTACACCTTC. Its translation: CAWSKGANYGYTF.

V usage is TRBV5-1 and J usage is TRBJ1-1, with a weak D call TRBD1 (5 bases). Trimming shortened V by 3 bases and J by 0 bases, and 15 bases separated the two germline ends. The CDR3 extends over 16 amino acids. The V gene's germline CDR1 is SGHRS and CDR2 YFSETQ. CDR3 sequence reads: CASSSGGTSMNTEAFF. In DNA, the CDR3 is TGCGCCAGCAGCTCTGGAGGGACCTCAATGAACACTGAAGCTTTCTTT. Supplemented by reference TRBV5-1 and TRBJ1-1, the full variable domain reads KAGVTQTPRYLIKTRGQQVTLSCSPISGHRSVSWYQQTPGQGLQFLFEYFSETQRNKGNFPGRFSGRQFSNSRSEMNVSTLELGDSALYLCASSSGGTSMNTEAFFGQGTRLTVV.

J is TRBJ1-3 and V is TRBV9, with D hard to call. CDR1 is SGDLS, CDR2 YYNGEE, per germline. Trimming shortened V by 3 bases and J by 0 bases, and 13 bases separated the two germline ends. This CDR3 contains 16 residues. The CDR3 DNA sequence: TGTGCCAGCAGCGATACGGGAGCCCGCTCTGGAAACACCATATATTTT. Protein sequence: CASSDTGARSGNTIYF.

V and J are TRBV29-1 and TRBJ2-5; D possibly corresponds to TRBD2 (6 bases). The germline gives CDR1 SQVTM, CDR2 ANQGSEA. This CDR3 spans 13 amino acids. V was pared by 2 bases and J by 1 base, with 8 bases between. In nucleotides, the CDR3 is TGCAGCGTTGAAAGGGACTTCCAAGAGACCCAGTACTTC. Translated: CSVERDFQETQYF.

The gene calls are TRBV5-6 and TRBJ1-1; tentative D call: TRBD1 (6 bases). V was trimmed by 0 bases and J by 0 bases, leaving 9 bases between them. The germline gives CDR1 SGHDT, CDR2 YYEEEE. The CDR3 spans 15 residues. The CDR3 protein is CASSLDRVLNTEAFF. In nucleotides, the CDR3 is TGTGCCAGCAGCTTGGACAGGGTCCTGAACACTGAAGCTTTCTTT.

This chain uses TRBV7-9 with TRBJ2-1, with 9 bases identical to TRBD2. The CDR3 is made up of 18 amino acids. Germline-derived CDR1 and CDR2 are SEHNR and FQNEAQ (reference sequence). V lost 1 base and J lost 6; bases outside the gene matches: 13. In DNA form, the CDR3 reads TGTGCCAGCAGCTTAGGACCCTGGGGCGGGGGGGCCAGCAATGAGCAGTTCTTC. Translation: CASSLGPWGGGASNEQFF.

J is TRBJ1-2 and V is TRBV10-2; D unclear. This CDR3 has 13 residues. The V gene's germline CDR1 is WSHSY and CDR2 SAAADI. The germline V and J ends were trimmed by 3 bases and 9 bases, with 14 bases remaining between them. CDR3 in DNA: TGCGCCAGCAGTGACAGGCCCCTCGAGAGCTACACCTTC. Its translation: CASSDRPLESYTF.

V usage is TRBV5-4 and J usage is TRBJ2-5; D possibly corresponds to TRBD1 (5 bases). Germline V gene data show CDR1 as SGHNT and CDR2 as YYREEE (reference sequence). The germline V and J ends were trimmed by 3 bases and 0 bases, with 15 bases remaining between them. This CDR3 has 16 residues. This CDR3 reads CASSSRTTRYQETQYF. DNA for the CDR3: TGTGCCAGCAGCTCGCGGACAACACGGTACCAAGAGACCCAGTACTTC.

The chain joins TRBV19 to TRBJ1-2; the D is unclear. Germline V gene sequence: CDR1 LNHDA, CDR2 SQIVND (reference sequence). V was trimmed by 7 bases and J by 2 bases, leaving 8 bases between them. The CDR3 has 12 amino acids. The CDR3: CASTSGNYGYTF. The CDR3 nucleotides are TGTGCCAGTACCTCGGGGAACTATGGCTACACCTTC.

The V and J genes are TRBV6-6 and TRBJ2-3, with 8 positions matching TRBD2. J lost 6 bases, V lost 2 bases, and 10 bases had no gene match. Germline V gene sequence: CDR1 MNHNY, CDR2 SVGAGI (reference sequence). The CDR3 is 16 amino acids. This CDR3 reads CASSYLSGGGADTQYF. The CDR3 DNA follows: TGTGCCAGCAGTTACCTTTCGGGGGGGGGCGCGGATACGCAGTATTTT.

The chain is built from TRBV5-1 and TRBJ1-5; possibly TRBD1 for D (6 bases). The germline V and J ends were trimmed by 0 bases and 4 bases, with 11 bases remaining between them. The CDR3 runs to 15 residues. Germline lookup yields CDR1 SGHRS and CDR2 YFSETQ. Here the CDR3 DNA reads TGCGCCAGCAGCTTGGAGGGGGAGGGGAATCAGCCCCAGCATTTT. It translates to CASSLEGEGNQPQHF.

The chain uses TRBV28 and TRBJ1-1; D remains ambiguous. The CDR3 sequence is 12 residues long. Germline values: CDR1 MDHEN, CDR2 SYDVKM. V lost 0 bases to trimming and J lost 8 bases, with 7 bases between them. The CDR3 region has the DNA TGTGCCAGCAGTTTATGGCGAGGAGAAGCTTTCTTT. Amino acid sequence: CASSLWRGEAFF.

The gene calls are TRBV7-3 and TRBJ2-4; D is unclear. Germline V gene lookup returns CDR1 SGHTA and CDR2 FQGTGA. Trimming pared 1 base from V and 8 bases from J, leaving 9 bases between. The CDR3 covers 13 residues. The CDR3 region has the DNA TGTGCCAGCAGCTTAAGTCATTCGGACATTCAGTACTTC. Translating gives CASSLSHSDIQYF.

CDR3 DNA sequence: TGTGCCAGCAGCCAAGAAATTAGCGGGGTGATGTTCCCCGGGGAGCTGTTTTTT. This translates into CASSQEISGVMFPGELFF. This chain joins TRBV14 and TRBJ2-2, with TRBD2 identical over 8 bases. The CDR3 totals 18 residues. The trim removed 0 bases at V and 6 bases at J, leaving 12 bases unmatched. Germline V gene sequence: CDR1 SGHDN, CDR2 FVKESK.

This CDR3 is CASSPNPANYGYTF. The CDR3 DNA reads as TGTGCCAGCTCACCAAATCCCGCTAACTATGGCTACACCTTC. The chain has TRBV18 and TRBJ1-2, with D unclear. V lost 2 bases and J 0 bases, leaving 7 bases between the germline ends. Germline CDR1 is KGHSH and CDR2 is LQKENI. The CDR3 is 14 residues long. The full variable domain, completed using reference TRBV18 and TRBJ1-2, is NAGVMQNPRHLVRRRGQEARLRCSPMKGHSHVYWYRQLPEEGLKFMVYLQKENIIDESGMPKERFSAEFPKEGPSILRIQQVVRGDSAAYFCASSPNPANYGYTFGSGTRLTVV.

The chain carries TRBV6-5 and TRBJ2-7; 12 nucleotides line up with TRBD1. CDR1 MNHEY and CDR2 SVGAGI come from the germline V gene. V lost 5 bases, J lost 6 bases, and 8 bases stayed unmatched. The CDR3 has 15 residues. The CDR3 region has the DNA TGTGCCAGCAGTCGCACCGGGACAGGGGGCCGCGAGCAGTACTTC. This translates into CASSRTGTGGREQYF.

This chain joins TRBV11-3 and TRBJ2-2; weak D call: TRBD1 (5 bases). CDR3 length equals 15 residues. Germline assignment: CDR1 SGHNT and CDR2 YENEEA. V lost 6 bases to trimming and J lost 6 bases, with 17 bases between them. The CDR3 loop is CASSRKGSGSGELFF. The CDR3 DNA reads TGTGCCAGCAGTAGAAAAGGATCAGGGTCCGGGGAGCTGTTTTTT. The full variable domain, completed using reference TRBV11-3 and TRBJ2-2, is EAGVVQSPRYKIIEKKQPVAFWCNPISGHNTLYWYLQNLGQGPELLIRYENEEAVDDSQLPKDRFSAERLKGVDSTLKIQPAELGDSAVYLCASSRKGSGSGELFFGEGSRLTVL.

This clone is identified as medium-sized from frequency. The chain's CDR3 is CASSEGQGAFHEQFF. For the CDR3, the DNA is TGTGCCAGCAGTGAAGGACAGGGGGCCTTTCATGAGCAGTTCTTC. This rearrangement joins TRBV6-1 to TRBJ2-1; 10 bases map to TRBD1. CDR3 length: 15 amino acids. The germline V gene encodes CDR1 MNHNS and CDR2 SASEGT. V lost 1 base to trimming and J lost 8 bases; unmatched junction nucleotides: 5.

The rearrangement links TRBV5-6 to TRBJ2-6, with D unclear. Per germline, CDR1 SGHDT and CDR2 YYEEEE. V shed 4 bases and J shed 0 bases, with 2 bases lying between them. This CDR3 has 13 amino acids. Here the CDR3 DNA reads TGTGCCAGCAGCCTCTCTGGGGCCAACGTCCTGACTTTC. Its protein product is CASSLSGANVLTF.

The gene calls are TRBV28 and TRBJ1-6; TRBD1 is a possible D gene (5 bases). Trimming left V 8 bases short and J 7 bases short, with 15 bases between. The CDR3 has 14 amino acids. Per germline, CDR1 MDHEN and CDR2 SYDVKM. CDR3 sequence reads: CASVGARGNSPLHF. The CDR3, as DNA: TGTGCCAGCGTTGGGGCACGAGGAAATTCACCCCTCCACTTT. The full variable domain, completed using reference TRBV28 and TRBJ1-6, is DVKVTQSSRYLVKRTGEKVFLECVQDMDHENMFWYRQDPGLGLRLIYFSYDVKMKEKGDIPEGYSVSREKKERFSLILESASTNQTSMYLCASVGARGNSPLHFGNGTRLTVT.

The CDR3 nucleotides are TGTGCCAGCAGCCAAGATCTACAGGGGTTATCTGAAGCTTTCTTT. It translates to CASSQDLQGLSEAFF. The chain recombines TRBV4-2 with TRBJ1-1; TRBD1 matches 7 bases. The CDR3 is made up of 15 amino acids. The V segment lost 0 bases and the J segment 6 bases; nucleotides outside the gene matches: 7. Per germline, CDR1 LGHNA and CDR2 YNFKEQ.